This TCR beta chain was captured in a study of CD8+ T cells in alopecia areata. RNA extraction was followed by reverse transcription into cDNA, which acted as the sequencing template. Repertoires were generated with immunoSEQ multiplex PCR, while TCRdb's copy carries only in-frame clones and drops some. The sample records about 140,000 clones, about four fifths being singletons. This clone appeared a single time. The germline CDR1 and CDR2 sequences are LNHDA and SQIVND (reference sequence). The CDR3 is 14 amino acids. Trimming removed 7 bases at V and 3 bases at J, with 15 bases between. The treatment denotes: oral pan-JAK inhibitor, 5-10 mg twice daily.

The receptor was derived from a human donor with alopecia areata. The chain carries TRBV19 and TRBJ1-1; D perhaps matches TRBD1 (6 bases). The material was CD8+ T cells sorted from blood, obtained at week 4, from a patient treated with tofacitinib. CDR3 amino acids: CASKGNRADTEAFF. The CDR3, as DNA: TGTGCCAGTAAAGGGAACAGGGCGGACACTGAAGCTTTCTTT.